The rows below give T cell receptor beta chains drawn from one sample of a study of blood T cells in healthy people across ages. TCRdb reprocessed the 5' RACE reads via MiXCR and lists one record per CDR3 protein. The sample lists around 750,000 distinct CDR3 sequences, about 55% occurring once. The specimen sequenced was blood. The receptors derive from a man older than 75 in good health. Both conserved end residues are part of each CDR3. D genes are given only for firm matches. Only some rows state a clone size, as once, few, many or a class for expanded clones.

clone size,V gene,D gene,J gene,CDR3 DNA,CDR3 protein
few,TRBV2,TRBD2,TRBJ2-7,TGTGCCAGCAGTAAGGCGGGAGGTTCCTACGAGCAGTACTTC,CASSKAGGSYEQYF
-,TRBV20-1,-,TRBJ2-1,TGTAGTGCTAGAGGGGGGAGTGAGCAGTTCTTC,CSARGGSEQFF
-,TRBV3-1,TRBD1,TRBJ1-4,TGTGCCAGCAGCCGGACAGGGGGCCGTGAAAAACTGTTTTTT,CASSRTGGREKLFF
once,TRBV2,TRBD2,TRBJ2-2,TGTGCCAGCAGTACTAGCGGGGGGAACACCGGGGAGCTGTTTTTT,CASSTSGGNTGELFF
-,TRBV28,TRBD2,TRBJ2-3,TGTGCCAGCATGGGAGCGGGAGGGTTCACAGATACGCAGTATTTT,CASMGAGGFTDTQYF
-,TRBV27,-,TRBJ2-4,TGTGGTGGGCAGTTGGGAGGCCTGGGGTGCTCAGTAGCCAAAAACATTCAGTACTTC,CGGQLGGLGCSVAKNIQYF
-,TRBV20-1,TRBD1,TRBJ2-3,TGCAGTGCCACGGACAGGTCCGACGATACGCAGTATTTT,CSATDRSDDTQYF
-,TRBV5-1,-,TRBJ2-3,TGCGCCAGCAGCATGGAGGCCGAGGGCAGATACGCGTATTTT,CASSMEAEGRYAYF
-,TRBV20-1,TRBD2,TRBJ2-4,TGCAGTGCTAGAGCCCAGAGGCTAGCGGGAGGGTTAGCCAAAAACATTCAGTACTTC,CSARAQRLAGGLAKNIQYF
-,TRBV7-6,-,TRBJ2-5,TGTGCCAGCAGCGAAGGCGGGGATGAAATCCAAGAGACCCAGTACTTC,CASSEGGDEIQETQYF
few,TRBV7-8,-,TRBJ1-2,TGTGCCAGCAGCTTAGACTTCAACTATGGCTACACCTTC,CASSLDFNYGYTF
-,TRBV2,-,TRBJ1-2,TGTGCAAAGATGGGTGCGGGGTTGGGTAACTATGGCTACACCTTC,CAKMGAGLGNYGYTF
-,TRBV7-3,-,TRBJ2-7,TGTGCCAGCAGCTTAACGGGGAGTCACGAGCAGTACTTC,CASSLTGSHEQYF
-,TRBV3-1,-,TRBJ1-2,TGTGCCTGCAGCCAAGTCGGTGGGCCGGGCTATGGCTACACCTTC,CACSQVGGPGYGYTF
-,TRBV5-1,-,TRBJ1-6,TGCGCCAGCAGCCCCAGCACCGTCTCCTATAATTCACCCCTCCACTTT,CASSPSTVSYNSPLHF